This is a list of T cell receptor beta chains from one sample in a study of response to subunit inactivated influenza vaccine. TCRdb analysed the RT-PCR reads with MiXCR anew, one entry per CDR3 protein. The table lists under 200,000 distinct CDR3 sequences, about 11% of them singletons, with about a third in the top ten. Specimen: CD8+ T cells sorted from PBMCs, collected around 2 years after vaccination. These receptors originate from a man aged 45-69 years who received an inactivated influenza vaccine. Both conserved end residues are part of each CDR3. D genes are given only for firm matches. Size is omitted from some rows. Given values are once, few, many or a class for expanded clones.

d_call	v_call	clone_size	j_call	cdr3_aa	cdr3_nt
NA	TRBV11-3	many	TRBJ2-2	CASSSPLGELFF	TGTGCCAGCAGCTCCCCACTCGGGGAGCTGTTTTTT
TRBD2	TRBV15	NA	TRBJ2-5	CATSSSGLAGGLETQYF	TGTGCCACCAGCAGCTCGGGACTAGCGGGAGGTTTGGAGACCCAGTACTTC
TRBD1	TRBV13	few	TRBJ1-2	CASSPGTGWTYGYTF	TGTGCCAGCAGCCCAGGGACAGGATGGACCTATGGCTACACCTTC
NA	TRBV11-2	few	TRBJ2-2	CASSLVVGASGELFF	TGTGCCAGCAGCTTAGTAGTGGGAGCGTCCGGGGAGCTGTTTTTT
NA	TRBV6-5	NA	TRBJ2-1	CASSFGVGGGSFF	NA
NA	TRBV21-1	many	TRBJ2-7	CASSKGQPKSSYEQYF	TGTGCCAGCAGCAAAGGACAGCCGAAAAGCTCCTACGAGCAGTACTTC
TRBD1	TRBV12-3/TRBV12-4	NA	TRBJ1-2	CASSFRDSLDYGYTF	TGTGCCAGCAGTTTCCGGGACAGCCTCGACTATGGCTACACCTTC
TRBD1	TRBV10-3	NA	TRBJ2-6	CAISVDRLPSGANVLTF	TGTGCCATCAGTGTGGACAGGCTTCCCTCTGGGGCCAACGTCCTGACTTTC
NA	TRBV19	NA	TRBJ2-7	CASSKDYEQYF	TGTGCCAGTAGTAAGGACTACGAGCAGTACTTC
TRBD2	TRBV9	NA	TRBJ2-1	CASSVAGGSYNEQFF	TGTGCCAGCAGCGTAGCGGGAGGCTCCTACAATGAGCAGTTCTTC
NA	TRBV29-1	few	TRBJ2-1	CSVTSYNEQFF	TGCAGCGTTACTAGCTACAATGAGCAGTTCTTC
NA	TRBV21-1	NA	TRBJ1-5	CASSKRPPGQGYSNQPQHF	TGTGCCAGCAGCAAACGCCCCCCGGGACAGGGTTATAGCAATCAGCCCCAGCATTTT
NA	TRBV5-6	NA	TRBJ2-5	CASSSQMGLQETQYF	TGTGCCAGCAGCTCGCAGATGGGACTCCAAGAGACCCAGTACTTC
NA	TRBV6-2/TRBV6-3	many	TRBJ2-5	CASTQGGETQYF	TGTGCCAGCACCCAAGGAGGAGAGACCCAGTACTTC
NA	TRBV5-1	NA	TRBJ2-7	CASSANGLEQYF	TGCGCCAGCAGCGCTAATGGATTGGAGCAGTACTTC
TRBD1	TRBV5-1	few	TRBJ2-7	CASSLAPGGGFYEQYF	TGCGCCAGCAGCTTGGCCCCAGGGGGCGGATTCTACGAGCAGTACTTC
NA	TRBV7-4	few	TRBJ2-1	CASPDEQFF	TGTGCCAGCCCGGATGAGCAGTTCTTC
NA	TRBV12-3/TRBV12-4	many	TRBJ2-3	CASSLRGSTDTQYF	TGTGCCAGCAGTTTAAGGGGTAGCACAGATACGCAGTATTTT
NA	TRBV12-3/TRBV12-4	NA	TRBJ1-1	CASSRTVENTEAFF	TGTGCCAGCAGCCGGACAGTTGAGAACACTGAAGCTTTCTTT
NA	TRBV27	NA	TRBJ2-3	CASSAGTVPTDTQYF	TGTGCCAGCAGCGCGGGGACAGTACCCACAGATACGCAGTATTTT
TRBD2	TRBV5-1	few	TRBJ2-1	CATSLAGVGYNEQFF	TGCGCCACCTCTCTAGCGGGAGTTGGCTACAATGAGCAGTTCTTC
TRBD1	TRBV3-1	NA	TRBJ2-5	CASSQKPGQGSGPKDF	TGTGCCAGCAGCCAAAAGCCGGGACAGGGGTCTGGCCCTAAGGACTTC
NA	TRBV20-1	NA	TRBJ2-7	CSARWVGYEQYF	TGCAGTGCTAGATGGGTGGGGTACGAGCAGTACTTC
TRBD2	TRBV20-1	many	TRBJ2-3	CSARSGVRADTQYF	TGCAGTGCTAGGAGCGGGGTGAGGGCGGATACGCAGTATTTT
NA	TRBV12-3/TRBV12-4	few	TRBJ2-4	CASSLSGRGNIQYF	TGTGCCAGCAGTTTATCAGGACGGGGAAACATTCAGTACTTC
TRBD1	TRBV6-5	NA	TRBJ2-1	CASSSADRATYNEQFF	TGTGCCAGCAGTTCCGCAGACAGGGCTACCTACAATGAGCAGTTCTTC
NA	TRBV15	NA	TRBJ2-5	CATSRGIAQETQYF	TGTGCCACCAGCAGAGGGATAGCGCAAGAGACCCAGTACTTC
TRBD2	TRBV11-1	NA	TRBJ2-5	CASSPYRQNKREGLETQYF	TGTGCCAGCAGCCCTTATCGACAAAACAAGCGGGAGGGCCTAGAGACCCAGTACTTC
NA	TRBV2	NA	TRBJ2-3	CASLSGRVQYF	TGTGCCAGCCTATCGGGGCGGGTGCAGTATTTT
NA	TRBV4-3	NA	TRBJ2-1	CASSQSSSSYNEQFF	TGCGCCAGCAGCCAAAGTTCGTCCTCCTACAATGAGCAGTTCTTC
NA	TRBV15	few	TRBJ2-3	CATSRMLALTDTQYF	TGTGCCACCAGCAGAATGCTAGCGCTCACAGATACGCAGTATTTT
NA	TRBV7-9	NA	TRBJ1-1	CASSAGPTEAFF	TGTGCCAGCAGCGCCGGGCCCACTGAAGCTTTCTTT
NA	TRBV30	few	TRBJ2-5	CAWSVRRETQYF	TGTGCCTGGAGTGTACGAAGGGAGACCCAGTACTTC
TRBD1	TRBV4-2	NA	TRBJ2-1	CASSQANIRDRGYNEQFF	TGTGCCAGCAGCCAAGCGAATATCCGGGACAGGGGATACAATGAGCAGTTCTTC
TRBD2	TRBV7-2	few	TRBJ2-7	CASSSTGLGTEQYF	TGTGCCAGCAGCAGTACGGGACTAGGAACCGAGCAGTACTTC
TRBD1	TRBV4-2	NA	TRBJ1-1	CASSQGTGPTEAFF	TGTGCCAGCAGCCAAGGGACAGGGCCCACTGAAGCTTTCTTT
NA	TRBV7-9	NA	TRBJ2-7	CASTSGQGYEQYF	TGTGCCAGCACCTCAGGGCAGGGCTACGAGCAGTACTTC
NA	TRBV27	few	TRBJ2-5	CASSSSAAQETQYF	TGTGCCAGCAGTTCTTCTGCGGCCCAAGAGACCCAGTACTTC
NA	TRBV28	NA	TRBJ2-3	CASSRVRSTDTQYF	TGTGCCAGCAGTCGAGTACGAAGCACAGATACGCAGTATTTT
NA	TRBV3-1	NA	TRBJ2-7	CASSQDREDPYEQYF	TGTGCCAGCAGCCAAGATCGAGAGGACCCCTACGAGCAGTACTTC
TRBD1	TRBV7-9	few	TRBJ2-1	CASSPRDRVYNEQFF	TGTGCCAGCAGCCCCCGGGACAGGGTCTACAATGAGCAGTTCTTC
NA	TRBV4-2	many	TRBJ2-2	CASSQGRGAHTGELFF	TGTGCCAGCAGCCAGGGCAGGGGCGCACACACCGGGGAGCTGTTTTTT
NA	TRBV20-1	NA	TRBJ2-4	CSARDRRATQAKNIQYF	TGCAGTGCTAGAGATCGTAGGGCTACCCAAGCCAAAAACATTCAGTACTTC
NA	TRBV11-2	NA	TRBJ2-1	CASSLVKGRYNEQFF	TGTGCCAGCAGCTTAGTTAAAGGACGGTACAATGAGCAGTTCTTC
NA	TRBV7-9	NA	TRBJ1-1	CASSLDELYVAEAFF	TGTGCCAGCAGCCTGGACGAACTATACGTCGCTGAAGCTTTCTTT